These 21 T cell receptor beta chains were sequenced from one sample in a study of cytomegalovirus exposure and HLA in healthy donors. PCR primers comprised 60 Vbeta and 13 Jbeta primers. Measured with immunoSEQ multiplex PCR; TCRdb has only the in-frame clones, and not every one. The table records some 120,000 clones, roughly 9.9% of them present only once. Material: PBMCs. The receptors originated from a man younger than 40 in good health and CMV-seronegative.

This clone was counted a few times. The CDR3, as DNA: TGTGCCAGCAGCTCCCTAGGGGATGGAAACACCATATATTTT. This codes for CASSSLGDGNTIYF. The chain carries TRBV7-2 and TRBJ1-3, with a possible D match to TRBD1 (5 bases). The germline V and J ends were trimmed by 4 bases and 3 bases, with 10 bases remaining between them. The CDR3 runs to 14 residues. The germline V gene has CDR1 SGHTA and CDR2 FQGNSA.

Remarks on this clone: Other DNA sequences within the sample encode an identical CDR3. The chain uses TRBV9 and TRBJ2-2, with TRBD2 identical over 7 bases. The CDR3 totals 14 residues. V was clipped by 0 bases and J by 4 bases; unmatched bases: 0. CDR1 and CDR2 from the germline V gene are SGDLS and YYNGEE. CDR3 sequence reads: CASSVGGGTGELFF. The CDR3 DNA is TGTGCCAGCAGCGTAGGGGGGGGCACCGGGGAGCTGTTTTTT.

The J gene is TRBJ2-7, the V gene TRBV18; 8 bases fit TRBD2. Germline loops: CDR1 KGHSH, CDR2 LQKENI. The ends lost 1 base at V and 2 bases at J; junction bases unmatched: 4. The CDR3 extends over 15 amino acids. CDR3 bases: TGTGCCAGCTCACCACAGCGGGAGTTGGCCTACGAGCAGTACTTC. Its translation is CASSPQRELAYEQYF.

The genes are TRBV7-9 and TRBJ2-1; perhaps TRBD1 as D (6 bases). Germline V gene lookup returns CDR1 SEHNR and CDR2 FQNEAQ (reference sequence). The CDR3 has 15 residues. V was trimmed by 5 bases and J by 5 bases, leaving 16 bases between them. The CDR3 loop is CASSHGVGQNNEQFF. The CDR3 coding sequence is TGTGCCAGCAGCCATGGGGTAGGACAGAACAATGAGCAGTTCTTC.

This clone was detected a few times. The junction and the germline gene differ at one end; a read error may be behind it. V usage is TRBV5-1 and J usage is TRBJ2-3, with 8 bases that match TRBD1. CDR1 and CDR2 (germline): SGHRS, YFSETQ. The CDR3 runs to 17 residues. The CDR3 DNA sequence: TGCGCCAGCAGCTTCCCCTCCTCGACAGGGGACCGGGATACGCCGTATTTT. This gives the protein CASSFPSSTGDRDTPYF.

This clone has only a few counts. The V gene is TRBV7-3, the J gene TRBJ1-2; perhaps TRBD1 as D (5 bases). This CDR3 has 16 amino acids. Trimming took 2 bases from V and 3 from J, leaving 16 bases between them. In germline, CDR1 is SGHTA, CDR2 FQGTGA. The CDR3 sequence is CASSLGSAGHYYGYTF. The CDR3 nucleotides are TGTGCCAGCAGCTTAGGGTCAGCAGGACATTACTATGGCTACACCTTC.

The chain combines TRBV5-1 with TRBJ2-1; possibly TRBD1 for D (5 bases). The CDR3 is 15 residues long. Trimming pared 0 bases from V and 3 bases from J, leaving 10 bases between. Germline V gene lookup returns CDR1 SGHRS and CDR2 YFSETQ. The CDR3 sequence is CASSLETDFYNEQFF. DNA for the CDR3: TGCGCCAGCAGCTTGGAGACAGACTTCTACAATGAGCAGTTCTTC.

V is TRBV10-3 and J is TRBJ2-7; D ambiguous. The CDR3 totals 11 residues. Deletions cut 0 bases from V and 6 bases from J, with 3 bases between. The germline V gene has CDR1 ENHRY and CDR2 SYGVKD. The CDR3 DNA reads TGTGCCATCAGTGAGTCGGCCGAGCAGTACTTC. This sequence encodes CAISESAEQYF.

This clone came up a few times. The chain has TRBV7-9 and TRBJ1-2; weak D call: TRBD1 (5 bases). V lost 11 bases and J lost 1, with 8 bases in between. Germline CDR1 SEHNR, CDR2 FQNEAQ (reference sequence). The CDR3 sequence is 11 residues long. Here the CDR3 DNA reads TGTGCCGGGGGGGGTAACTATGGCTACACCTTC. Protein product: CAGGGNYGYTF.

This sequence joins TRBV25-1 and TRBJ1-2, with unresolved D. Trimming cost V 5 bases and J 6 bases, with 19 bases left between them. CDR3 size: 15 residues. Germline CDR1 is MGHDK and CDR2 is SYGVNS. As DNA, the CDR3 is TGTGCCAGCAGTTTTTCGGGTGGAGAAAGCCATGGCTACACCTTC. The encoded protein is CASSFSGGESHGYTF.

This rearrangement joins TRBV5-1 to TRBJ1-2, with 7 bases aligning to TRBD1. J gave up 6 bases and V 0 bases, and 2 bases lay outside the gene matches. Germline V gives CDR1 SGHRS, CDR2 YFSETQ. CDR3 length: 13 amino acids. In DNA form, the CDR3 reads TGCGCCAGCAGCTTGGACGGACAGGATGGCTACACCTTC. Encoded protein: CASSLDGQDGYTF.

This clone was picked up a small number of times. The CDR3 DNA reads TGCGCCAGCAGTGAGTCGGGGGCAGGGCGATTGGCCGAGCAGTACTTC. Translated: CASSESGAGRLAEQYF. The rearrangement uses TRBV10-1 and TRBJ2-7, with D possibly matching TRBD1 (6 bases). The CDR3 has 16 residues. Trimming cost V 0 bases and J 6 bases, with 18 bases left between them. The germline CDR1 and CDR2 sequences are WNHNN and SYGVQD (reference sequence).

This clone has more than one count but fewer than ten. The V call is TRBV25-1, the J call TRBJ2-7, with 7 bases identical to TRBD1. CDR3 length equals 11 residues. The V gene end was trimmed by 10 bases and the J gene end by 13 bases; junction bases not matched to a gene: 13. The germline V gene has CDR1 MGHDK and CDR2 SYGVNS. The CDR3 DNA follows: TGTGCCACCATCCTGGGGACAGCGATATACTTC. Residues: CATILGTAIYF.

The chain has TRBV29-1 and TRBJ1-2; a weak D match, TRBD1 (6 bases). There are 12 residues in the CDR3. The germline V gene has CDR1 SQVTM and CDR2 ANQGSEA. V lost 3 bases to trimming and J lost 6 bases, with 11 bases between them. CDR3: CSVDPRGDGYTF. CDR3 coding DNA: TGCAGCGTTGACCCCAGGGGCGATGGCTACACCTTC.

This clone showed up just a few times. The rearrangement links TRBV6-1 to TRBJ1-2; D is unclear. Trimming stripped 1 base from V and 3 bases from J, with 6 bases between. Germline CDR1 MNHNS, CDR2 SASEGT. The CDR3 is 13 residues long. CDR3 amino acids: CASSEGADYGYTF. The CDR3 nucleotides read TGTGCCAGCAGTGAAGGGGCCGACTATGGCTACACCTTC.

This clone was detected a few times. This chain uses TRBV6-1 with TRBJ2-5, with TRBD1 identical over 8 bases. This CDR3 has 12 amino acids. The junction had 1 base not matched to a gene; V was cut back by 5 bases and J by 5 bases. Germline values: CDR1 MNHNS, CDR2 SASEGT. The CDR3 nucleotides are TGTGCCAGCAGTCACAGGGGGGAGACCCAGTACTTC. The encoded protein is CASSHRGETQYF.

In its sample, this clone was seen a few times. The rearrangement uses TRBV2 and TRBJ2-4; 9 bases align to TRBD1. V shed 4 bases, J shed 8 bases, and the junction held 12 bases outside the gene matches. The CDR3 loop spans 16 amino acids. CDR1 is SNHLY, CDR2 FYNNEI, per germline. The CDR3 reads CASSAGDRVRSDIQYF. Here the CDR3 DNA reads TGTGCCAGCAGTGCTGGGGACAGGGTAAGATCAGACATTCAGTACTTC.

The chain combines TRBV5-6 with TRBJ1-2; no clear D. The CDR3 length is 13 residues. V was pared by 1 base and J by 8 bases, with 12 bases between. The V gene's germline CDR1 is SGHDT and CDR2 YYEEEE. As DNA, the CDR3 is TGTGCCAGCAGCTTGTCCGGGGTCAGAGGCTACACCTTC. It yields the protein CASSLSGVRGYTF.

The V and J genes are TRBV19 and TRBJ1-5, with D possibly being TRBD1 (6 bases). Per germline, CDR1 LNHDA and CDR2 SQIVND (reference sequence). The V end was cut by 5 bases, the J end by 4 bases, with 15 bases between. The CDR3 has 15 amino acids. The CDR3 region has the DNA TGTGCCAGTAGTCTCCAGTTTACAGGGAATCAGCCCCAGCATTTT. Its protein product is CASSLQFTGNQPQHF. The complete variable domain, with remaining parts taken from reference TRBV19 and TRBJ1-5, reads DGGITQSPKYLFRKEGQNVTLSCEQNLNHDAMYWYRQDPGQGLRLIYYSQIVNDFQKGDIAEGYSVSREKKESFPLTVTSAQKNPTAFYLCASSLQFTGNQPQHFGDGTRLSIL.

This clone was observed a handful of times. The chain recombines TRBV19 with TRBJ2-6, with D possibly matching TRBD2 (5 bases). This CDR3 has 14 amino acids. Looked up from germline, CDR1 is LNHDA and CDR2 is SQIVND (reference sequence). V was pared by 6 bases and J by 8 bases, with 14 bases between. This CDR3 is CASSLSSGSNVLTF. CDR3 bases: TGTGCCAGTAGCCTCTCGTCGGGGTCCAACGTCCTGACTTTC.

V usage is TRBV9 and J usage is TRBJ2-1, with 10 bases identical to TRBD1. V gave up 3 bases and J gave up 4 bases; unmatched junction bases: 4. CDR1 SGDLS and CDR2 YYNGEE come from the germline V gene. This CDR3 has 15 amino acids. CDR3 nucleotides: TGTGCCAGCAGCGGACCGGGACAGGGGTACAATGAGCAGTTCTTC. Its protein is CASSGPGQGYNEQFF.